These T cell receptor beta chains were read from a single sample in a study of technical replicates of blood from several donors. Libraries were prepared by immunoSEQ multiplex PCR; TCRdb keeps only in-frame clonotypes and omits some of them. The sample records 58,000 or so clones, around 85% being singletons. Input material: PBMCs. The source of these receptors is a human donor in good health. Some clones in this sample may be carry-over from other donors' samples. CDR3s include the opening cysteine and the closing phenylalanine or tryptophan. The order of the fields is clone size, V gene, J gene, D gene, CDR3 DNA, CDR3 protein. The D gene is left open where the match is weak. The size of a clone is reported for some rows only, either as once, few or many, or as a class for expanded clones.

size: .; V: TRBV7-6; J: TRBJ1-3; D: .; DNA: TGTGCCAGCAGCCCTGGGACAACTGGAAACACCATATATTTT; CDR3: CASSPGTTGNTIYF
size: .; V: TRBV7-9; J: TRBJ2-6; D: .; DNA: TGTGCCAGCAGCTTCTACGGCTCTGGGGCCAACGTCCTGACTTTC; CDR3: CASSFYGSGANVLTF
size: .; V: TRBV7-3; J: TRBJ2-3; D: .; DNA: TGTGCCAGCAGCTTAACAGGATCCCTCGGGAGCACAGATACGCAGTATTTT; CDR3: CASSLTGSLGSTDTQYF
size: .; V: TRBV27; J: TRBJ1-2; D: .; DNA: TGTGCCAGCAGTTTTAGTCTTAACTATGGCTACACCTTC; CDR3: CASSFSLNYGYTF
size: .; V: TRBV5-6; J: TRBJ2-5; D: .; DNA: TGTGCCAGCACCGACGGTAGGGGGGAGACCCAGTACTTC; CDR3: CASTDGRGETQYF
size: .; V: TRBV11-2; J: TRBJ2-3; D: .; DNA: TGTGCCAGCAGCTTAGGGGGGGTGGGCACAGATACGCAGTATTTT; CDR3: CASSLGGVGTDTQYF
size: .; V: TRBV11-2; J: TRBJ1-2; D: .; DNA: TGTGCCAGCAGCTTATCGCCAGAAACCTATGGCTACACCTTC; CDR3: CASSLSPETYGYTF
size: .; V: TRBV7-8; J: TRBJ2-5; D: .; DNA: TGTGCCAGCAGCGCACTTAATGGTCAAGAGACCCAGTACTTC; CDR3: CASSALNGQETQYF
size: .; V: TRBV7-9; J: TRBJ2-7; D: .; DNA: TGTGCCAGCAGCTTCGCAGGGACCTACGAGCAGTACTTC; CDR3: CASSFAGTYEQYF
size: few; V: TRBV15; J: TRBJ2-7; D: .; DNA: TGTGCCACGGGGAAGGTAACGGGGATTGGCAACGAGCAGTACTTC; CDR3: CATGKVTGIGNEQYF
size: .; V: TRBV19; J: TRBJ2-3; D: TRBD1; DNA: TGTGCCAGTAGTATCCACGGACAGGGCACTTTTAGTCCGCAGTATTTT; CDR3: CASSIHGQGTFSPQYF
size: .; V: TRBV7-8; J: TRBJ2-1; D: .; DNA: TGTGCCAGCAGCCACGCGTGGTGGGCGGGATTGTACAATGAGCAGTTCTTC; CDR3: CASSHAWWAGLYNEQFF
size: .; V: TRBV5-1; J: TRBJ2-7; D: TRBD1; DNA: TGCGCCAGCGGCCCGGGACAGGGAACCTACGAGCAGTACTTC; CDR3: CASGPGQGTYEQYF
size: .; V: TRBV27; J: TRBJ1-6; D: .; DNA: TGTGCCAGCAGTTTGAGGGGGGGTCTTAATTCACCCCTCCACTTT; CDR3: CASSLRGGLNSPLHF